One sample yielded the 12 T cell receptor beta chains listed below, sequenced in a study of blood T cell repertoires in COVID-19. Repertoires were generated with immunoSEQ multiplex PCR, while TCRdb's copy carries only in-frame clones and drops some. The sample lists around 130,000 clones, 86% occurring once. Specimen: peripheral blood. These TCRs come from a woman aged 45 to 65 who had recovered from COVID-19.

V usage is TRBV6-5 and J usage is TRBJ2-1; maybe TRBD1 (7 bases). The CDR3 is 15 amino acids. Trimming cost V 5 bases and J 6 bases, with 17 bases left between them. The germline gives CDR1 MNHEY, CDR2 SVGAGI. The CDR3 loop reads CASSLTGTVTNEQFF. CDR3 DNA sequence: TGTGCCAGCAGTCTGACAGGGACTGTAACCAATGAGCAGTTCTTC.

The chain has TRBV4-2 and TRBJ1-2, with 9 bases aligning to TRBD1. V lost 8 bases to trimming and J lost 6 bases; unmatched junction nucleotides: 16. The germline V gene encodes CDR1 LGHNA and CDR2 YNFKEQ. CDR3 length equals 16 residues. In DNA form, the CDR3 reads TGTGCCAGCTCCCCTACAGGGGGCGCCCAAAGGGATGGCTACACCTTC. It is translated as CASSPTGGAQRDGYTF.

The CDR3 DNA is TGTGCCAGCACCCAGGTACAGGGGGCCACGGGCCAGCCCCAGCATTTT. This encodes CASTQVQGATGQPQHF. This chain links TRBV2 with TRBJ1-5, with 9 bases matching TRBD1. Germline trimming cut 7 bases from V and 7 bases from J; bases unmatched to any gene: 14. The CDR3 extends over 16 amino acids. Per germline, CDR1 SNHLY and CDR2 FYNNEI.

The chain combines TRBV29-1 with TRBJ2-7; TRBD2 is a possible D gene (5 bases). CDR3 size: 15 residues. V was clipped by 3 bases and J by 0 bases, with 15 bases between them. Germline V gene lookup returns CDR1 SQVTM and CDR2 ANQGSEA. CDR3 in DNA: TGCAGCGTTGAGTATTCCGGGAAACCCTCCTACGAGCAGTACTTC. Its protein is CSVEYSGKPSYEQYF.

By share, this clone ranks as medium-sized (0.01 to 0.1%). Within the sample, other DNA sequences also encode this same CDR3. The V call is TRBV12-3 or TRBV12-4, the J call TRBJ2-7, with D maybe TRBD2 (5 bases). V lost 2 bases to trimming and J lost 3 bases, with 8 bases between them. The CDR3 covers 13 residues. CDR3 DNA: TGTGCCAGCAGTTTAAATCGGGGCTACGAGCAGTACTTC. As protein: CASSLNRGYEQYF.

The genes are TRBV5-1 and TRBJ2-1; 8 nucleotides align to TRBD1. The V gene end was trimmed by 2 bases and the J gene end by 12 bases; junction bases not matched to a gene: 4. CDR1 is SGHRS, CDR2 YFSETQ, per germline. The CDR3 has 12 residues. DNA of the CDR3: TGCGCCAGCAGCTTCACCGGGACAGGGCAGTTCTTC. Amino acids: CASSFTGTGQFF.

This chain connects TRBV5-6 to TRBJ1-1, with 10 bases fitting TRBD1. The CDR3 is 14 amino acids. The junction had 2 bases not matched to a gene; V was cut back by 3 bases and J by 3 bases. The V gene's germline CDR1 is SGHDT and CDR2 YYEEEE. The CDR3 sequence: CASSSGQGDTEAFF. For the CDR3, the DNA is TGTGCCAGCAGCTCCGGACAGGGGGACACTGAAGCTTTCTTT.

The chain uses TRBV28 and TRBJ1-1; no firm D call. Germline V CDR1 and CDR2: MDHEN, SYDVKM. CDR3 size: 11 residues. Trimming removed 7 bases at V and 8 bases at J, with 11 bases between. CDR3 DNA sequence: TGTGCCAGCACGCGGTATACCGAAGCTTTCTTT. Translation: CASTRYTEAFF.

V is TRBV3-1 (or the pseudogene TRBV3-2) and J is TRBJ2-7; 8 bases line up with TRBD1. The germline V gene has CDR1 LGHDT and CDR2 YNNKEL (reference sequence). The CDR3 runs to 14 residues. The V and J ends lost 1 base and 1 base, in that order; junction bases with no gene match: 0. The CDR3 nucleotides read TGTGCCAGCAGCCAAGGGACAGGGTCCTACGAGCAGTACTTC. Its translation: CASSQGTGSYEQYF.

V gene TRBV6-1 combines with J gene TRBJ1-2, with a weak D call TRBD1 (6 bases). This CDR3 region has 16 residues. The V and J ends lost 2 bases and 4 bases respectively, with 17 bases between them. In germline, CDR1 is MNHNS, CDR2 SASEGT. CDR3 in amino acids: CASSEHLAGEGYGYTF. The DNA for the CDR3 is TGTGCCAGCAGTGAACATCTGGCAGGGGAAGGCTATGGCTACACCTTC.

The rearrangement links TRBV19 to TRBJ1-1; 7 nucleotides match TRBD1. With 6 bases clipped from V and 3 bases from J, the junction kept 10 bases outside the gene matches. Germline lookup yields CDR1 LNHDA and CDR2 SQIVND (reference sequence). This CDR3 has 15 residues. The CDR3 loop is CASRSGGQLYTEAFF. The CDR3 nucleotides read TGTGCCAGTAGATCAGGGGGGCAGTTGTACACTGAAGCTTTCTTT.

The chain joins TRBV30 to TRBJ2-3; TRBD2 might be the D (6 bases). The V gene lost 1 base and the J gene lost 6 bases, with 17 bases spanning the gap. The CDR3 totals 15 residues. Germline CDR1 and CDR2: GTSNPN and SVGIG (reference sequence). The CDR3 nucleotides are TGTGCCTGGAGTGGAGGGGCGGGAAACTCTGATACGCAGTATTTT. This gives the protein CAWSGGAGNSDTQYF.